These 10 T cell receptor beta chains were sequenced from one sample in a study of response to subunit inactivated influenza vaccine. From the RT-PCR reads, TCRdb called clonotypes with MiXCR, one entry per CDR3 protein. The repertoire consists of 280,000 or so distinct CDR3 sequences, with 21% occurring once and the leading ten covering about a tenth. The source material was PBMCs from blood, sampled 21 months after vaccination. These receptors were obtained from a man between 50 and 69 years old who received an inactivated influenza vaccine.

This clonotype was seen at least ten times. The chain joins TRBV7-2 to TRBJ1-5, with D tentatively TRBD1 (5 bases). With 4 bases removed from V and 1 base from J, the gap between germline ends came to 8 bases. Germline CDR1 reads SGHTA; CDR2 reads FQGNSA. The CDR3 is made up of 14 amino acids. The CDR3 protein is CASSSRDSNQPQHF. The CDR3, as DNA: TGTGCCAGCAGCTCCCGGGACAGCAATCAGCCCCAGCATTTT.

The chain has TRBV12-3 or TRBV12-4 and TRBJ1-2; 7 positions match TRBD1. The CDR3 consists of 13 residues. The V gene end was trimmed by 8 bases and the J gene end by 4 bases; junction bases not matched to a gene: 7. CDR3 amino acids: CASGYRQGYGYTF. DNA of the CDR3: TGTGCCAGCGGATACAGACAGGGCTATGGCTACACCTTC.

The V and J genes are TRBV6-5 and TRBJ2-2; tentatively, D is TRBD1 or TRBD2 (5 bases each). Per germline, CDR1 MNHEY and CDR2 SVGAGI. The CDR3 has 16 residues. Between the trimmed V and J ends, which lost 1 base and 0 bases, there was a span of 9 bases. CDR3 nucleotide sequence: TGTGCCAGCAGTTACTTTGGGGGTCCGAACACCGGGGAGCTGTTTTTT. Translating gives CASSYFGGPNTGELFF.

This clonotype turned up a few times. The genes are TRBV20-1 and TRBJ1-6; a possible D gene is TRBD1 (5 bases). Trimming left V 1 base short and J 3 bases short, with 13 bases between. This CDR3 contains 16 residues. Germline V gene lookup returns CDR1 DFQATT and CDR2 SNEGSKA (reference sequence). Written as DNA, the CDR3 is TGCAGTGCTAGAGTGAGGACAAACAACTATAATTCACCCCTCCACTTT. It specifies CSARVRTNNYNSPLHF.

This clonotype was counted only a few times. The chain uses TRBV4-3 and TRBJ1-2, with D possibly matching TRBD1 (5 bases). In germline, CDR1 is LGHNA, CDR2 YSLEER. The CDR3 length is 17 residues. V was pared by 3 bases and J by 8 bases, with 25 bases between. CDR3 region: CASSHSFAGSGGGGYTF. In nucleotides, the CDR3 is TGCGCCAGCAGCCATTCATTTGCAGGGTCTGGTGGAGGCGGCTACACCTTC.

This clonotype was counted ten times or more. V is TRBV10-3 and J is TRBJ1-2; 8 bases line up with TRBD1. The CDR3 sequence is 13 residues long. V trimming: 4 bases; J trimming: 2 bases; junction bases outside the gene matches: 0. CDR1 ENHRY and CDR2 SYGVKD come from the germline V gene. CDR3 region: CAISGTGNYGYTF. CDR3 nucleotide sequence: TGTGCCATCAGTGGGACAGGGAACTATGGCTACACCTTC.

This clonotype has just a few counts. DNA of the CDR3: TGCAGTGCTAGACAGGATAGCAATCAGCCCCAGCATTTT. Translating gives CSARQDSNQPQHF. The chain carries TRBV20-1 and TRBJ1-5; D is unclear. Trimming cost V 2 bases and J 0 bases, with 5 bases left between them. The CDR3 sequence is 13 residues long. CDR1 and CDR2 (germline): DFQATT, SNEGSKA (reference sequence).

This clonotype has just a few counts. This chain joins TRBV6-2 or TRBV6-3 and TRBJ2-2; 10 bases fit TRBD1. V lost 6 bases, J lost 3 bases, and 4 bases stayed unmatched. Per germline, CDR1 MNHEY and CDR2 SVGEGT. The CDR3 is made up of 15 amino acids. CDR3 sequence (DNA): TGTGCCAGCAGGGCGACAGGGGGCCACACCGGGGAGCTGTTTTTT. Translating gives CASRATGGHTGELFF.

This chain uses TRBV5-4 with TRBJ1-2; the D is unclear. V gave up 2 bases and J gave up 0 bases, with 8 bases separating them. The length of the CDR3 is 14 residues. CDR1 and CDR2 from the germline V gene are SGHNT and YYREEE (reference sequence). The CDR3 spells CASSFSRANYGYTF. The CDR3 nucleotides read TGTGCCAGCAGCTTTTCCCGGGCTAACTATGGCTACACCTTC.

The CDR3 region has the DNA TGTGCCAGCAACATTAGGAACGGCTCGTGGGGGGCCAACGTCCTGACTTTC. It codes for CASNIRNGSWGANVLTF. V is TRBV7-9 and J is TRBJ2-6; D is undetermined. Looked up from germline, CDR1 is SEHNR and CDR2 is FQNEAQ (reference sequence). The CDR3 has 17 amino acids. Trimming took 7 bases from V and 4 from J, leaving 20 bases between them.